These 23 T cell receptor beta chains were all obtained from the same sample, sequenced in a study of cytomegalovirus exposure and HLA in healthy donors. PCR involved 60 Vbeta and 13 Jbeta primers. Profiled with immunoSEQ multiplex PCR; TCRdb holds only in-frame clones, not every one. The sample holds 150,000 to 200,000 clones, about 81% seen once. Sequencing input: PBMCs. The receptors originated from a woman aged 18-35 years in good health and CMV-seronegative.

The chain employs TRBV9 and TRBJ2-2; TRBD2 matches 7 bases. The germline gives CDR1 SGDLS, CDR2 YYNGEE. Unmatched junction bases numbered 2, after V lost 4 bases and J lost 5 bases. The CDR3 covers 13 residues. The CDR3 DNA reads as TGTGCCAGCAGCAACGGGAGGACCGGGGAGCTGTTTTTT. Translated, it gives CASSNGRTGELFF.

DNA of the CDR3: TGCGCCAGCAGCTGGGGGCCTCAGGGGATCGCTAACTATGGCTACACCTTC. This sequence encodes CASSWGPQGIANYGYTF. The chain uses TRBV5-1 and TRBJ1-2; D is perhaps TRBD1 (6 bases). This CDR3 comprises 17 residues. V was cut by 3 bases and J by 0 bases, with 18 bases left in between. Per germline, CDR1 SGHRS and CDR2 YFSETQ.

The chain employs TRBV7-9 and TRBJ2-3, with D unclear. V shed 1 base and J shed 6 bases, with 11 bases lying between them. Germline CDR1 SEHNR, CDR2 FQNEAQ (reference sequence). This CDR3 spans 14 amino acids. This CDR3 reads CASSLGGTRDTQYF. CDR3 sequence (DNA): TGTGCCAGCAGCTTAGGCGGTACTCGGGATACGCAGTATTTT.

This rearrangement joins TRBV5-1 to TRBJ2-1; D not resolved. Trimming took 1 base from V and 3 from J, leaving 11 bases between them. In germline, CDR1 is SGHRS, CDR2 YFSETQ. The CDR3 spans 15 residues. The CDR3, as DNA: TGCGCCAGCAGCTTGATTCCCCAGGTCTACAATGAGCAGTTCTTC. As protein: CASSLIPQVYNEQFF.

The chain links TRBV7-3 to TRBJ2-3; 14 positions agree with TRBD2. CDR3 length: 16 amino acids. V shed 5 bases and J 6 bases; nucleotides not matched to a gene: 7. CDR1 and CDR2 from the germline V gene are SGHTA and FQGTGA. The DNA of the CDR3 is TGTGCCAGCAGCCTACTCGGACTAGCGGGAGGCGATACGCAGTATTTT. It translates to CASSLLGLAGGDTQYF.

The V and J genes are TRBV11-2 and TRBJ2-1; D not resolved. Germline CDR1 reads SGHAT; CDR2 reads FQNNGV. V gave up 5 bases and J gave up 10 bases, with 9 bases separating them. The CDR3 has 11 amino acids. The CDR3 loop is CASSTELEQFF. Written as DNA, the CDR3 is TGTGCCAGCAGCACAGAGTTGGAGCAGTTCTTC. Drawing the rest from reference TRBV11-2 and TRBJ2-1, the complete variable domain is EAGVAQSPRYKIIEKRQSVAFWCNPISGHATLYWYQQILGQGPKLLIQFQNNGVVDDSQLPKDRFSAERLKGVDSTLKIQPAKLEDSAVYLCASSTELEQFFGPGTRLTVL.

Many counts were recorded for this clone. This rearrangement joins TRBV18 to TRBJ1-3; possible D gene TRBD1, 6 bases. Between the trimmed V and J ends, which lost 3 bases and 3 bases, there was a span of 15 bases. The CDR3 is 16 amino acids. The germline gives CDR1 KGHSH, CDR2 LQKENI. For the CDR3, the DNA is TGTGCCAGCTCACCCGTTCCAGGGGTTGGTGGAAACACCATATATTTT. Its protein is CASSPVPGVGGNTIYF.

This chain uses TRBV5-4 with TRBJ2-7, with D possibly being TRBD2 (5 bases). This CDR3 spans 19 amino acids. Germline CDR1 and CDR2: SGHNT and YYREEE (reference sequence). The V end was cut by 5 bases, the J end by 6 bases, with 33 bases between. CDR3 sequence (DNA): TGTGCCAGCAGAAGAGAAGCACGGAAATCAGAGTACCCTACTAGCGAGCAGTACTTC. Translating it yields CASRREARKSEYPTSEQYF.

The chain combines TRBV7-2 with TRBJ2-7, with TRBD2 as a possible D gene (6 bases). The ends were cut back, 5 bases at V and 2 bases at J, with 19 bases in the middle. Germline V gene sequence: CDR1 SGHTA, CDR2 FQGNSA. This CDR3 region has 16 residues. The CDR3, as DNA: TGTGCCAGCAGCCTACGGGCCGGGGGTCTCCCCTACGAGCAGTACTTC. Its translation is CASSLRAGGLPYEQYF.

In its sample, this clone was seen a few times. V gene TRBV6-6 combines with J gene TRBJ1-2, with 7 bases that match TRBD1. In germline, CDR1 is MNHNY, CDR2 SVGAGI (reference sequence). The V and J ends lost 7 bases and 4 bases, in that order; junction bases with no gene match: 3. The CDR3 covers 12 residues. Here the CDR3 DNA reads TGTGCCAGCACCGGGACAGCCTATGGCTACACCTTC. It yields the protein CASTGTAYGYTF.

The V call is TRBV7-2, the J call TRBJ2-4; maybe TRBD2 (7 bases). In germline, CDR1 is SGHTA, CDR2 FQGNSA. The CDR3 has 18 residues. Trimming took 0 bases from V and 1 from J, leaving 16 bases between them. The CDR3 loop is CASSLALRGRVAKNIQYF. The CDR3 coding sequence is TGTGCCAGCAGCTTAGCGCTAAGGGGGAGGGTTGCCAAAAACATTCAGTACTTC.

This sequence joins TRBV6-1 and TRBJ2-7; 8 bases are a match to TRBD1. The V segment lost 3 bases and the J segment 7 bases; nucleotides outside the gene matches: 11. This CDR3 spans 15 amino acids. Germline V lookup: CDR1 MNHNS, CDR2 SASEGT. DNA of the CDR3: TGTGCCAGCAGTGACCAAGACAGGGGTCAATGGGAGCAGTACTTC. Its translation is CASSDQDRGQWEQYF.

The chain is built from TRBV28 and TRBJ2-7; D not resolved. Trimming took off 2 bases at V and 6 bases at J, with 8 bases between the two ends. CDR1 MDHEN and CDR2 SYDVKM come from the germline V gene. This CDR3 spans 12 amino acids. The CDR3 here is CASSLAGREQYF. CDR3 bases: TGTGCCAGCAGTTTAGCAGGTCGCGAGCAGTACTTC. The full variable domain, in which reference TRBV28 and TRBJ2-7 provide the parts outside the CDR3, is DVKVTQSSRYLVKRTGEKVFLECVQDMDHENMFWYRQDPGLGLRLIYFSYDVKMKEKGDIPEGYSVSREKKERFSLILESASTNQTSMYLCASSLAGREQYFGPGTRLTVT.

The V and J genes are TRBV4-1 and TRBJ2-7; 7 bases are a match to TRBD2. This CDR3 spans 15 amino acids. The V gene end was trimmed by 2 bases and the J gene end by 0 bases; junction bases not matched to a gene: 4. Germline V gene data show CDR1 as MGHRA and CDR2 as YSYEKL. The CDR3 sequence is CASSQSLAVSYEQYF. DNA for the CDR3: TGCGCCAGCAGCCAATCCCTAGCGGTCTCCTACGAGCAGTACTTC.

The count of this clone is one. Here the CDR3 reads CASSSYREHTQYF. For the CDR3, the DNA is TGTGCCAGCAGCTCATACAGGGAACATACGCAGTATTTT. The chain carries TRBV11-2 and TRBJ2-3, with D tentatively TRBD1 (6 bases). The CDR3 runs to 13 residues. The germline V gene has CDR1 SGHAT and CDR2 FQNNGV. Trimming cost V 4 bases and J 7 bases, with 12 bases left between them.

The CDR3 here is CASSYLRNGYTF. The CDR3 nucleotides are TGTGCCAGCAGTTACTTGAGAAATGGCTACACCTTC. The V gene is TRBV6-5, the J gene TRBJ1-2; the D is unclear. The V end lost 1 base, the J end lost 6 bases, and 6 bases lay between the germline ends. This CDR3 has 12 amino acids. Germline values: CDR1 MNHEY, CDR2 SVGAGI.

This sequence joins TRBV5-4 and TRBJ2-5; 7 bases match TRBD1. Germline V gene lookup returns CDR1 SGHNT and CDR2 YYREEE (reference sequence). The CDR3 spans 15 residues. J was trimmed by 4 bases and V by 4 bases; bases with no gene match: 10. CDR3 DNA: TGTGCCAGCAGCCAGACAGGGTTTATGGGAGAGACCCAGTACTTC. Amino acids: CASSQTGFMGETQYF.

This chain joins TRBV6-6 and TRBJ1-1, with a weak D call TRBD1 (5 bases). Germline V gene sequence: CDR1 MNHNY, CDR2 SVGAGI (reference sequence). There are 14 residues in the CDR3. Trimming removed 7 bases at V and 0 bases at J, with 12 bases between. The CDR3 nucleotides are TGTGCCAGCACCGCAGGGCCAGTGAACACTGAAGCTTTCTTT. Protein sequence: CASTAGPVNTEAFF.

This chain joins TRBV10-3 and TRBJ1-2; D uncertain. The CDR3 contains 11 residues. Trimming stripped 6 bases from V and 8 bases from J, with 10 bases between. CDR1 and CDR2 (germline): ENHRY, SYGVKD. CDR3 nucleotide sequence: TGTGCCATCAGGGGGTCGGGAGGCTACACCTTC. It encodes CAIRGSGGYTF.

V and J are TRBV4-1 and TRBJ1-1, with TRBD1 identical over 9 bases. This CDR3 contains 15 residues. With 1 base clipped from V and 7 bases from J, the junction kept 7 bases outside the gene matches. The germline V gene has CDR1 MGHRA and CDR2 YSYEKL. As DNA, the CDR3 is TGCGCCAGCAGCCAAGCAGGGACAGGGTTGAGTGAAGCTTTCTTT. It specifies CASSQAGTGLSEAFF.

This CDR3 reads CASSQTSGSTDTQYF. The DNA of the CDR3 is TGTGCCAGCAGTCAGACTAGCGGGAGCACAGATACGCAGTATTTT. The chain employs TRBV2 and TRBJ2-3, with 10 nucleotides matching TRBD2. CDR3 size: 15 residues. J was trimmed by 0 bases and V by 5 bases; bases with no gene match: 2. Germline V gene lookup returns CDR1 SNHLY and CDR2 FYNNEI. The entire variable domain, with the rest obtained from reference TRBV2 and TRBJ2-3, is as follows: EPEVTQTPSHQVTQMGQEVILRCVPISNHLYFYWYRQILGQKVEFLVSFYNNEISEKSEIFDDQFSVERPDGSNFTLKIRSTKLEDSAMYFCASSQTSGSTDTQYFGPGTRLTVL.

Written as DNA, the CDR3 is TGTGCCAGCAGTGTAGGCGGCGTATCCTACGAGCAGTACTTC. This codes for CASSVGGVSYEQYF. The chain joins TRBV6-1 to TRBJ2-7; D is ambiguous. The V end lost 4 bases, the J end lost 1 base, and 11 bases lay between the germline ends. There are 14 residues in the CDR3. Germline V gives CDR1 MNHNS, CDR2 SASEGT.

The V call is TRBV7-8, the J call TRBJ2-1, with 10 bases identical to TRBD1. V shed 6 bases, J shed 7 bases, and the junction held 9 bases outside the gene matches. This CDR3 is 15 amino acids long. The germline gives CDR1 SGHVS, CDR2 FQNEAQ. CDR3 nucleotide sequence: TGTGCCAGCAGAGATCCGGGACAGGGGTGGAATGAGCAGTTCTTC. This gives the protein CASRDPGQGWNEQFF. Full variable domain (remainder filled in from reference TRBV7-8 and TRBJ2-1): GAGVSQSPRYKVAKRGQDVALRCDPISGHVSLFWYQQALGQGPEFLTYFQNEAQLDKSGLPSDRFFAERPEGSVSTLKIQRTQQEDSAVYLCASRDPGQGWNEQFFGPGTRLTVL.